This is a list of T cell receptor beta chains from one sample in a study of cytomegalovirus exposure and HLA in healthy donors. The protocol was immunoSEQ multiplex PCR, while the TCRdb copy is restricted to in-frame clones and leaves out a portion. The sample carries roughly 130,000 clones, approximately 81% recorded once. Sequenced input: PBMCs. These receptors were obtained from a man aged 18 to 29 in good health and CMV-seronegative. Both conserved end residues are part of each CDR3. A D gene is named only where the DNA matches it firmly. The listing skips clone size in some rows; elsewhere it reads once, few, many or a size class.

size: -; D: TRBD2; J: TRBJ2-3; V: TRBV7-2; CDR3: CASSRQQLAGTYTDTQYF; DNA: TGTGCCAGCAGTAGACAACAATTAGCGGGAACCTACACAGATACGCAGTATTTT
size: -; D: TRBD1; J: TRBJ1-5; V: TRBV6-5; CDR3: CASREGQGGQPQHF; DNA: TGTGCCAGCAGGGAGGGACAGGGAGGTCAGCCCCAGCATTTT
size: -; D: TRBD1; J: TRBJ2-1; V: TRBV5-6; CDR3: CASSPGQELYNEQFF; DNA: TGTGCCAGCAGCCCAGGACAGGAGCTTTACAATGAGCAGTTCTTC
size: -; D: TRBD2; J: TRBJ2-3; V: TRBV19; CDR3: CASRGTSASTDTQYF; DNA: TGTGCCAGTAGGGGGACTAGCGCTAGCACAGATACGCAGTATTTT
size: -; D: -; J: TRBJ1-1; V: TRBV19; CDR3: CASSIGAVWGDHTEAFF; DNA: TGTGCCAGTAGTATAGGGGCCGTCTGGGGGGATCACACTGAAGCTTTCTTT
size: -; D: -; J: TRBJ2-1; V: TRBV19; CDR3: CASSLGSNNEQFF; DNA: TGTGCCAGTAGCCTCGGGTCGAACAATGAGCAGTTCTTC
size: -; D: TRBD2; J: TRBJ2-1; V: TRBV5-1; CDR3: CASSLNYGGANKQFF; DNA: TGCGCCAGCAGCCTTAACTACGGGGGGGCCAATAAGCAGTTCTTC
size: -; D: -; J: TRBJ1-2; V: TRBV4-3; CDR3: CASSQEAGAQNGYTF; DNA: TGCGCCAGCAGCCAAGAGGCGGGGGCCCAAAATGGCTACACCTTC
size: -; D: -; J: TRBJ2-5; V: TRBV7-9; CDR3: CSSSWSPTGIQETQYF; DNA: TGTTCCAGCAGCTGGTCTCCTACAGGGATCCAAGAGACCCAGTACTTC
size: once; D: TRBD1; J: TRBJ2-6; V: TRBV19; CDR3: CASSTLAAGGVNVLTF; DNA: TGTGCCAGTAGTACTCTGGCGGCAGGGGGCGTCAACGTCCTGACTTTC
size: -; D: TRBD2; J: TRBJ2-7; V: TRBV27; CDR3: CASSLAGGPSSSYEQYF; DNA: TGTGCCAGCAGTTTAGCGGGGGGCCCCTCCAGCTCCTACGAGCAGTACTTC